These T cell receptor beta chains were read from a single sample in a study of cytomegalovirus exposure and HLA in healthy donors. Assay used: immunoSEQ multiplex PCR; TCRdb lists only in-frame clones, some missing. Counted here are 150,000 to 200,000 clones, over 65% occurring once; the ten biggest clones make up less than 3%. Sequenced sample: PBMCs. The receptors derive from a woman aged 40-49 years in good health and CMV-seropositive. Each CDR3 is given with its conserved first and last residue. D genes are given only for firm matches. Only some rows state a clone size, as once, few, many or a class for expanded clones.

v_call	d_call	clone_size	j_call	cdr3_nt	cdr3_aa
TRBV2	.	.	TRBJ1-5	TGTGCCAGCAGTGAAAACTATATTCAGCCCCAGCATTTT	CASSENYIQPQHF
TRBV25-1	.	.	TRBJ1-1	TGTGCCAGCTCCCCTTCCGGGGAAGCGGGCACTGAAGCTTTCTTT	CASSPSGEAGTEAFF
TRBV9	TRBD1	few	TRBJ2-1	TGTGCCAGCAGCGCCAGGGGGATAAGTGGGAACAATGAGCAGTTCTTC	CASSARGISGNNEQFF
TRBV5-4	.	few	TRBJ1-2	TGTGCCAGCAGCTTGACAGCTAACTATGGCTACACCTTC	CASSLTANYGYTF
TRBV7-9	.	.	TRBJ2-1	TGTGCCAGCAGCTTACCAGGCGGGGCGGCTGGGGAGCAGTTCTTC	CASSLPGGAAGEQFF
TRBV11-2	TRBD2	.	TRBJ2-5	TGTGCCAGCAGCTTAGTGAGACTAGCGGGAATGGAGACCCAGTACTTC	CASSLVRLAGMETQYF
TRBV28	.	.	TRBJ1-2	TGTGCCTCTGGGCGGGGACCCTATGGCTACACCTTC	CASGRGPYGYTF
TRBV9	TRBD1	.	TRBJ1-4	TGTGCCAGCAGCGTAGGGGAGGCAGGGGGGCCAACTAATGAAAAACTGTTTTTT	CASSVGEAGGPTNEKLFF
TRBV7-9	.	.	TRBJ1-1	TGTGCCAGCAGCGTAGCTATGAACACTGAAGCTTTCTTT	CASSVAMNTEAFF
TRBV28	.	.	TRBJ1-5	TGTGCCAGCAGGCAGGGGTATCAGCCCCAGCATTTT	CASRQGYQPQHF
TRBV7-9	.	.	TRBJ2-3	TGTGCCAGCAGCTTAGACAGCTACACAGATACGCAGTATTTT	CASSLDSYTDTQYF
TRBV9	TRBD2	.	TRBJ2-7	TGTGCCAGCAGCGTAGAAGGCGGGGGGAACGACGAGCAGTACTTC	CASSVEGGGNDEQYF
TRBV15	.	.	TRBJ2-5	TGTGCCACCAGCAGAGTCGAGGGCCAGGAAGAGACCCAGTACTTC	CATSRVEGQEETQYF
TRBV7-2	.	few	TRBJ1-1	TGTGCCAGCAGCTTAGATGCGGCAGACGAAGCTTTCTTT	CASSLDAADEAFF
TRBV6-1	TRBD1	.	TRBJ2-7	TGTGCCAGCAGAGCACCGGGACAGGGACCCGAGCAGTACTTC	CASRAPGQGPEQYF
TRBV25-1	TRBD1	few	TRBJ1-1	TGTGCCAGTACGGAGACAGGGAGAAGGGTCACTGAAGCTTTCTTT	CASTETGRRVTEAFF
TRBV28	.	few	TRBJ1-2	TGTGCCAGCACCCTGGACACCCATGGCTACACCTTC	CASTLDTHGYTF
TRBV5-4	.	.	TRBJ2-1	TGTGCCAGCAGCCCCCCCCCAGGTTCCTACAATGAGCAGTTCTTC	CASSPPPGSYNEQFF
TRBV19	TRBD1	few	TRBJ1-2	TGTGCCAGTAGTCCCGGGACAGGGAAGGACTATGGCTACACCTTC	CASSPGTGKDYGYTF
TRBV28	.	.	TRBJ2-1	TGTGCCAGCAGAAGGGGGGGGACCTACAATGAGCAGTTCTTC	CASRRGGTYNEQFF
TRBV5-1	.	.	TRBJ1-1	TGCGCCAGCAGCTCCACAGGGTACGGCACTGAAGCTTTCTTT	CASSSTGYGTEAFF
TRBV5-4	TRBD2	.	TRBJ2-3	TGTGCCAGCAGCTTCAGAGCGGGGGGCTCCGTTGATACGCAGTATTTT	CASSFRAGGSVDTQYF
TRBV7-2	TRBD1	few	TRBJ1-5	TGTGCCAGCAGCTTGGGACAGGGGCTAGGGCCCCAGCATTTT	CASSLGQGLGPQHF
TRBV2	.	.	TRBJ1-5	TGTGCCAGCAGTGTAGAGGGTGGCAATCAGCCCCAGCATTTT	CASSVEGGNQPQHF
TRBV9	.	.	TRBJ1-1	TGTGCCAGCAGCCCCACAGCGAACACTGAAGCTTTCTTT	CASSPTANTEAFF
TRBV19	.	.	TRBJ2-7	TGTGCCAGTAGTATACGGTTTGCGGGGGCAGGGGCCTACGAGCAGTACTTC	CASSIRFAGAGAYEQYF
TRBV7-2	TRBD2	.	TRBJ2-3	TGTGCCAGCAGCTTAGTCGCGGGGGAGATCACAGATACGCAGTATTTT	CASSLVAGEITDTQYF
TRBV9	TRBD2	few	TRBJ2-7	TGTGCCAGCAGCCCTGGACTAGCGGGAGCGCGGGCCTACGAGCAGTACTTC	CASSPGLAGARAYEQYF
TRBV5-5	TRBD1	.	TRBJ2-7	TGTGCCAGCAGCTGGGGGATAGGGACAGGGGACTACGAGCAGTACTTC	CASSWGIGTGDYEQYF
TRBV6-6	TRBD1	few	TRBJ2-7	TGTGCCAGCAGTTACGGAAACAGGGGTACCGAGCAGTACTTC	CASSYGNRGTEQYF
TRBV28	.	.	TRBJ1-5	TGTGCCAGCAGTTTCTGGTCAGGGCGCAATCAGCCCCAGCATTTT	CASSFWSGRNQPQHF
TRBV9	TRBD1	.	TRBJ1-1	TGTGCCAGCAGTAGGGGACAGGGGAGGACTGAAGCTTTCTTT	CASSRGQGRTEAFF
TRBV6-5	TRBD1	.	TRBJ2-5	TGTGCCAGCAGCTTTCTTGGACAGGGCCAAGAGACCCAGTACTTC	CASSFLGQGQETQYF
TRBV6-5	TRBD2	once	TRBJ2-2	TGTGCCAGCAGTTATTCACGGACTAGTGTCGCCGGGGAGCTGTTTTTT	CASSYSRTSVAGELFF
TRBV28	TRBD1	.	TRBJ2-7	TGTGCCAGCAGGCAACAGGGGGCGATGGACGAGCAGTACTTC	CASRQQGAMDEQYF
TRBV7-2	.	.	TRBJ2-7	TGTGCCAGCAGCCGCCTAGCGAGCTACGAGCAGTACTTC	CASSRLASYEQYF
TRBV5-1	.	.	TRBJ2-2	TGCGCCAGCAGCTTGGAACAGGGTAGCACCGGGGAGCTGTTTTTT	CASSLEQGSTGELFF
TRBV19	.	few	TRBJ1-1	TGTGCCAGTAGTATTTGGGGGGAAATCTCTGAAGCTTTCTTT	CASSIWGEISEAFF
TRBV6-6	.	.	TRBJ2-7	TGTGCCAGCAGTTATGGCGGAACCTCCTACGAGCAGTACTTC	CASSYGGTSYEQYF
TRBV7-2	.	few	TRBJ1-5	TGTGCCAGCAGCCCTGACAGTAGCAATCAGCCCCAGCATTTT	CASSPDSSNQPQHF
TRBV11-1	TRBD2	.	TRBJ2-7	TGTGCCAGCAGCCCCCAACCCGGGACTAGCGGGAGACCCTACGAGCAGTACTTC	CASSPQPGTSGRPYEQYF
TRBV2	TRBD1	.	TRBJ2-7	TGTGCCAGCAACCCGGGACAGGGTACCTACGAGCAGTACTTC	CASNPGQGTYEQYF
TRBV11-3	.	.	TRBJ2-7	TGTGCCAGCAGCTCCTTCGGAGGCGACGAGCAGTACTTC	CASSSFGGDEQYF
TRBV5-1	TRBD1	.	TRBJ1-1	TGCGCCAGCAGCTTGGGCCCCGGGACAGGTGAAGCTTTCTTT	CASSLGPGTGEAFF
TRBV28	.	few	TRBJ2-5	TGTGCCAGCAGTTTAGGGCGGGCGGAGACCCAGTACTTC	CASSLGRAETQYF
TRBV5-1	.	.	TRBJ2-3	TGCGCCAGCAGCTCCGGGGGAGAGGGGAGAGATACGCAGTATTTT	CASSSGGEGRDTQYF
TRBV18	TRBD1	few	TRBJ1-1	TGTGCCAGCTCGGCGGGACAGTTAATGAACACTGAAGCTTTCTTT	CASSAGQLMNTEAFF
TRBV5-1	TRBD1	.	TRBJ2-7	TGCGCCAGCAGACCTGGGACAGACTCCTACGAGCAGTACTTC	CASRPGTDSYEQYF